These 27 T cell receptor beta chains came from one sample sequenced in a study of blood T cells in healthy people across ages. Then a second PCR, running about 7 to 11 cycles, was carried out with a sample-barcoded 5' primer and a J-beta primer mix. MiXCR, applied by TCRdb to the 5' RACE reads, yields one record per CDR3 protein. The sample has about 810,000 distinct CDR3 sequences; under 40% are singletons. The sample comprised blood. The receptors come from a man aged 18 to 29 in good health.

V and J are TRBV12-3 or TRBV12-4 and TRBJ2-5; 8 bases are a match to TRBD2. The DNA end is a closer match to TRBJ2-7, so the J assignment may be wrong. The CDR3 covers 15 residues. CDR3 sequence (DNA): TGTGCCAGCAGCTACCGGACTAGCAGGGAATACGAGCAGTACTTC. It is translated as CASSYRTSREYEQYF.

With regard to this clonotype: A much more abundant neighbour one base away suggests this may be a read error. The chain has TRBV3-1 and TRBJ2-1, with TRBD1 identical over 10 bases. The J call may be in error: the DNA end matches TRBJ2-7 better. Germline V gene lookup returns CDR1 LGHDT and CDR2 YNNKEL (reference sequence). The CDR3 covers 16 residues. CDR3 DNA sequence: TGTGCCAGCAGCCCCCCGGGACAGGGGACTTACAATGAGCAGTACTTC. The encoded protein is CASSPPGQGTYNEQYF.

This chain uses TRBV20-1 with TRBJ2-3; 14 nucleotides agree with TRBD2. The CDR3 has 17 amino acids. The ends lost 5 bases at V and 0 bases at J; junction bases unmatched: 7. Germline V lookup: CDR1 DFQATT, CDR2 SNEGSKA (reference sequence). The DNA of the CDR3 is TGCAGTGCTCCTCGGACTAGCGGGGGGAGAAGCACAGATACGCAGTATTTT. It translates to CSAPRTSGGRSTDTQYF.

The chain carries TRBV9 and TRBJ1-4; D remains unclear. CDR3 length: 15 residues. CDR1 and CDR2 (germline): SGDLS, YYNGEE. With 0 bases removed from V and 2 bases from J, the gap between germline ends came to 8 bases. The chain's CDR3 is CASSVARLTNEKLFF. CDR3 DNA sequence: TGTGCCAGCAGCGTAGCTCGTCTTACTAATGAAAAACTGTTTTTT. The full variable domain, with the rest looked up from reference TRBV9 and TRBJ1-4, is DSGVTQTPKHLITATGQRVTLRCSPRSGDLSVYWYQQSLDQGLQFLIQYYNGEERAKGNILERFSAQQFPDLHSELNLSSLELGDSALYFCASSVARLTNEKLFFGSGTQLSVL.

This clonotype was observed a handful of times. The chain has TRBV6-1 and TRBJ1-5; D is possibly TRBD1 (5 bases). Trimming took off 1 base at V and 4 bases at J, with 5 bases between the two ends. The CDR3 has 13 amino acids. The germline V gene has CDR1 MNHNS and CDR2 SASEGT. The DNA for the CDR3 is TGTGCCAGCAGTGAAGGGGGGAATCAGCCCCAGCATTTT. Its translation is CASSEGGNQPQHF.

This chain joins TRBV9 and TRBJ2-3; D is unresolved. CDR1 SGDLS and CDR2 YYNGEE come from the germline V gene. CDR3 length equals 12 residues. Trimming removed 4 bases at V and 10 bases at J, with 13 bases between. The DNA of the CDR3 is TGTGCCAGCAGCCCCGCGGTGGATGCGCAGTATTTT. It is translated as CASSPAVDAQYF.

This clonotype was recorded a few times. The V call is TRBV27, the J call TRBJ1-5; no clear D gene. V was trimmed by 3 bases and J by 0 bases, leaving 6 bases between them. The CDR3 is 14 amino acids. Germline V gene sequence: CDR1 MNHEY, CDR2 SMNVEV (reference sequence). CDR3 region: CASSFQDSNQPQHF. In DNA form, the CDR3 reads TGTGCCAGCAGTTTTCAGGATAGCAATCAGCCCCAGCATTTT.

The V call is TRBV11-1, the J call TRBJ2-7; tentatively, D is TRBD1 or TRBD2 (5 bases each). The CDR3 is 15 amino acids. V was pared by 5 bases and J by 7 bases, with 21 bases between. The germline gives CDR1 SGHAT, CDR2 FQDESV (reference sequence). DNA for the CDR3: TGTGCCAGCAGCCTATGGGACGGTACCTACAATGAGCAGTACTTC. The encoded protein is CASSLWDGTYNEQYF.

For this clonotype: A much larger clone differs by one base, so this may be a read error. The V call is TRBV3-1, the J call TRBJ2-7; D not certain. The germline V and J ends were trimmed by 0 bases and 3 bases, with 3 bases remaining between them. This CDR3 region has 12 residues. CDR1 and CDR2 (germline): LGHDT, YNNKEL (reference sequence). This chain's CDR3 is CASSQDYYEQYF. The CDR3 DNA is TGTGCCAGCAGCCAAGACTACTACGAGCAGTACTTC.

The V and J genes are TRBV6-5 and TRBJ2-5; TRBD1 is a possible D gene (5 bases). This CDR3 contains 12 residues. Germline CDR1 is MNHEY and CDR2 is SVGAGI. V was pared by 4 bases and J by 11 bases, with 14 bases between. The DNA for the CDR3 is TGTGCCAGCAGTTCTCAGGGAAGTGGGCAGTACTTC. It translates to CASSSQGSGQYF.

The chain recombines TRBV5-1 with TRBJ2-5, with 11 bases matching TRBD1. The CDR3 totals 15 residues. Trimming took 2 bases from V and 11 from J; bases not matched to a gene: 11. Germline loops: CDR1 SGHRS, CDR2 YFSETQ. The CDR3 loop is CASSLGTGGRNEQYF. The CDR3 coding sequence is TGCGCCAGCAGCTTAGGGACAGGGGGTCGTAATGAGCAGTACTTC.

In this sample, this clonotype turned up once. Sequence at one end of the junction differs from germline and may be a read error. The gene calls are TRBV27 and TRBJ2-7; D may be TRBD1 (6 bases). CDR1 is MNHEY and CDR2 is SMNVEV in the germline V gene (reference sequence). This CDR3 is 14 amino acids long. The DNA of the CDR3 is TGTGCCAGTAGTTCTCGACCTGGGGGCCACGAGCAGTACTTC. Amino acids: CASSSRPGGHEQYF.

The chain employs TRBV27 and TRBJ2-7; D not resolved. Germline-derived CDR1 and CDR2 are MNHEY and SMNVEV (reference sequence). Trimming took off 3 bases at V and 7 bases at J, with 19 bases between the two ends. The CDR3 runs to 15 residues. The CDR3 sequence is CASSFGIELTREQYF. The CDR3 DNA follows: TGTGCCAGCAGTTTCGGTATAGAACTGACTCGGGAGCAGTACTTC.

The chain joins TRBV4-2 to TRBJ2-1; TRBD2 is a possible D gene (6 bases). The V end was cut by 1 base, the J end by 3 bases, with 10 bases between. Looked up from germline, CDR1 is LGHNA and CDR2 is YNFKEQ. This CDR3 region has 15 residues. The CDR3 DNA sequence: TGTGCCAGCAGCCAAGGGAGGGGAATCTACAATGAGCAGTTCTTC. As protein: CASSQGRGIYNEQFF.

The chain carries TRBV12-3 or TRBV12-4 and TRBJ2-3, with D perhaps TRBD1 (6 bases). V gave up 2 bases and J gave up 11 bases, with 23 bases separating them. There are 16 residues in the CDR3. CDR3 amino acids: CASSLIRGVSTDVQYF. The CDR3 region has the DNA TGTGCCAGCAGTTTAATCAGGGGAGTGAGCACAGATGTGCAGTATTTT.

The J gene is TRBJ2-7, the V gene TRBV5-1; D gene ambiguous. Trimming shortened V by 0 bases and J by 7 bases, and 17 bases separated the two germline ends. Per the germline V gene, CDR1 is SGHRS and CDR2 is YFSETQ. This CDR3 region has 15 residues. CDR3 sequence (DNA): TGCGCCAGCAGCTTGGGGGCTACGACCCTGGATGAGCAGTACTTC. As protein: CASSLGATTLDEQYF.

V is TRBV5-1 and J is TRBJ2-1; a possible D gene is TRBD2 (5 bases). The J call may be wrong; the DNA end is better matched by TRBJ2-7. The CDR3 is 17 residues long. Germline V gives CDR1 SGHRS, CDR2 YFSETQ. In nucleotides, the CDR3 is TGCGCCAGCAGCTTTATCGGGCAGGCTAGCTCCTACAATGAGCAGTACTTC. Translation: CASSFIGQASSYNEQYF.

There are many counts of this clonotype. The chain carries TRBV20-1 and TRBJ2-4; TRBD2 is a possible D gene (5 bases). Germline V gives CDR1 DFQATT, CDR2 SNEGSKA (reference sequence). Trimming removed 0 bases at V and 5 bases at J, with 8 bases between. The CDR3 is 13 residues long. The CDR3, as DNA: TGCAGTGCTAGAGAGTCAGCGGAAAACATTCAGTACTTC. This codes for CSARESAENIQYF.

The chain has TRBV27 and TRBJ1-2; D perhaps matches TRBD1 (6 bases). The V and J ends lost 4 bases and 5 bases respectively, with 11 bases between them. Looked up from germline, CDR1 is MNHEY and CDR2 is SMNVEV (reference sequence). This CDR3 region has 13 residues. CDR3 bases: TGTGCCAGCAGTTACAGGGTAGATTATGGCTACACCTTC. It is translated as CASSYRVDYGYTF.

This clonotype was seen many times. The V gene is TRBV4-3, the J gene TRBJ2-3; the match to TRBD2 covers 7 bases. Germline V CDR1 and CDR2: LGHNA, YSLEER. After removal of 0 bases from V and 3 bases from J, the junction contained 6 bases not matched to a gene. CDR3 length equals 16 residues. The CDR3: CASSQDAGLQTDTQYF. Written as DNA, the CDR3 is TGCGCCAGCAGCCAAGATGCGGGACTACAGACAGATACGCAGTATTTT.

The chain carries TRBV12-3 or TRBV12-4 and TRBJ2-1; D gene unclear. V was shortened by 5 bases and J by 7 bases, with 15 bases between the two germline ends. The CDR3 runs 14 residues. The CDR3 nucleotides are TGTGCCAGCAGTGCCACCCTTATAGTAAATGAGCAGTTCTTC. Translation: CASSATLIVNEQFF.

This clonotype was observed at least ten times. The CDR3 DNA reads TGCAGCAGACAGCTTTGGAGGGAGAAGACCCAGTACTTC. The encoded protein is CSRQLWREKTQYF. The rearrangement uses TRBV20-1 and TRBJ2-5; D is perhaps TRBD2 (6 bases). The CDR3 spans 13 residues. Germline assignment: CDR1 DFQATT and CDR2 SNEGSKA (reference sequence).

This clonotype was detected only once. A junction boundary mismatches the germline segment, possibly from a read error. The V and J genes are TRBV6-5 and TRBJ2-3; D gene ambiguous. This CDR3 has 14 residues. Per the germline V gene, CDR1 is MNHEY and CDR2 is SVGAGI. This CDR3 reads CAGSDGGVTDTQYF. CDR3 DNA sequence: TGTGCCGGCAGTGACGGTGGGGTCACAGATACGCAGTATTTT.

CDR3 region: CAWSPPYYGYTF. CDR3 bases: TGTGCCTGGAGTCCCCCTTACTATGGCTACACCTTC. The chain couples TRBV30 to TRBJ1-2; D is ambiguous. This CDR3 contains 12 residues. Deletions cut 2 bases from V and 3 bases from J, with 7 bases between. Germline V gene sequence: CDR1 GTSNPN, CDR2 SVGIG (reference sequence).

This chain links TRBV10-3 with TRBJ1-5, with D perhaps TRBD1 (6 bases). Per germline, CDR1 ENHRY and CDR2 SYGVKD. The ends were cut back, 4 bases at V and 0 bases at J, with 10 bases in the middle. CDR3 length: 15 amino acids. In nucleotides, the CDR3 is TGTGCCATCAGTGGAAGGGACAATAGCAATCAGCCCCAGCATTTT. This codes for CAISGRDNSNQPQHF.

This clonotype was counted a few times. CDR3 protein: CASSLVHGSSYEQYF. The CDR3 DNA sequence: TGCGCCAGCAGCCTAGTGCATGGCAGCTCCTACGAGCAGTACTTC. The chain combines TRBV4-3 with TRBJ2-7; D is unclear. CDR1 LGHNA and CDR2 YSLEER come from the germline V gene. CDR3 length equals 15 residues. The germline V and J ends were trimmed by 4 bases and 0 bases, with 13 bases remaining between them.

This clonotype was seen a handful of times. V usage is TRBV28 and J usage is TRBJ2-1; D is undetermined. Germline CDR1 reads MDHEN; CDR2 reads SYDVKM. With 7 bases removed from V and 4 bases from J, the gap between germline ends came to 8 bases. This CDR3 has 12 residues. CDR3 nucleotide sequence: TGTGCCAGCAAGTCTTTTTACAATGAGCAGTTCTTC. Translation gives CASKSFYNEQFF.